The clone carrying this TCR beta chain was detected ten times or more. This specimen comes from a study of breast tumors, draining lymph nodes, adjacent tissues. CDR3 length: 15 residues. CDR1 and CDR2 from the germline V gene are SGDLS and YYNGEE. V lost 4 bases, J lost 3 bases, and 15 bases lay in between. TCRdb independently ran MiXCR on the multiplex PCR reads; one entry per CDR3 protein. The sample consists of fewer than 200,000 distinct CDR3 sequences, approximately 30% of them appearing once. Axillary draining lymph nodes of breast cancer patients supplied the node samples. Sequencing input: axillary lymph node tissue. The V gene is TRBV9, the J gene TRBJ2-3, with D perhaps TRBD2 (6 bases). The clonotype was recovered from a female donor with breast cancer. Some clones in this sample may be carry-over from other donors' samples. The CDR3 region is CASSLTGLTTDTQYF. The CDR3 nucleotides read TGTGCCAGCAGCCTAACGGGACTGACAACAGATACGCAGTATTTT.